Sequencing of this T cell receptor beta chain was carried out in a study of blood T cell repertoires in COVID-19. Study at large: Whether acute or convalescent, the COVID-19 samples came from the United States, Italy and Spain. PBMCs, B-cell-depleted T cells, or T cells provided the cDNA or gDNA that made up the material.

Per the study methods: Amplification of reference gene primers provided the estimated nucleated cell counts. Sequencing used immunoSEQ multiplex PCR; TCRdb keeps in-frame clones, though not all of them. V and J calls and clone size are given by that table; D and trimming were obtained from the DNA. The sample yields 140,000 to 150,000 clones, roughly 85% seen once. The CDR3 loop spans 13 amino acids. The V and J ends lost 7 bases and 4 bases respectively, with 11 bases between them. CDR1 is MNHEY, CDR2 SVGAGI, per germline. The chain uses TRBV6-5 and TRBJ1-5; no clear D gene. The sequence came from a human donor with acute or convalescent COVID-19. The donor label of this sample is uncertain. Sequenced sample: peripheral blood. CDR3 region: CASNSGPNQPQHF. The CDR3 nucleotides read TGTGCCAGCAACAGTGGGCCAAATCAGCCCCAGCATTTT.